The 17 T cell receptor beta chains below all came from one sample that was sequenced in a study of human T cells and chemical hapten exposure. Indicated time point: pre-sensitization, week 0. Specified treatment: therapeutic diphenylcyclopropenone sensitization with weekly scalp DPC. TCRdb fed the RACE reads into MiXCR, producing one record per CDR3 protein. Of roughly 100,000 distinct CDR3 sequences detected, more than 10% appear once; the ten largest clones hold 1.5% to 2%. The specimen was whole blood, collected in connection with sensitization to the hapten diphenylcyclopropenone (DPC). The receptors were sampled from a woman aged 45-60 years with alopecia areata. Some clones in this sample may be carry-over from other donors' samples.

The rearrangement joins TRBV29-1 to TRBJ2-7, with 7 bases identical to TRBD1. Germline CDR1 SQVTM, CDR2 ANQGSEA. CDR3 length equals 9 residues. Trimming cost V 5 bases and J 10 bases; bases outside gene matches: 2. The CDR3 DNA reads as TGCAGCGTTAACAGGGGACAGTACTTC. Translated, it gives CSVNRGQYF.

This chain connects TRBV12-3 or TRBV12-4 to TRBJ1-4; D is ambiguous. The CDR3 is 13 residues long. The ends were cut back, 3 bases at V and 5 bases at J, with 7 bases in the middle. The CDR3 sequence: CASSFYINEKLFF. The CDR3 bases are TGTGCCAGCAGTTTTTACATAAATGAAAAACTGTTTTTT.

This clonotype was counted a few times. This chain joins TRBV20-1 and TRBJ2-3, with D tentatively TRBD1 or TRBD2 (6 bases each). Germline V gene sequence: CDR1 DFQATT, CDR2 SNEGSKA (reference sequence). V lost 6 bases and J 1 base, leaving 20 bases between the germline ends. There are 16 residues in the CDR3. CDR3 amino acids: CSARDRLSSGTDTQYF. The CDR3 region has the DNA TGCAGTGCCCGAGACAGGCTCTCTAGCGGCACAGATACGCAGTATTTT.

This clonotype was recorded a few times. The chain recombines TRBV6-5 with TRBJ2-1; D is undetermined. The CDR3 totals 14 residues. Germline CDR1 is MNHEY and CDR2 is SVGAGI. Between the trimmed V and J ends, which lost 0 bases and 6 bases, there was a span of 9 bases. CDR3 residues: CASSYSIAGNEQFF. As DNA, the CDR3 is TGTGCCAGCAGTTACTCGATCGCAGGCAATGAGCAGTTCTTC.

This chain uses TRBV4-1 with TRBJ1-2; TRBD1 matches at 9 bases. The V and J ends lost 1 base and 8 bases, in that order; junction bases with no gene match: 8. Germline V gene lookup returns CDR1 MGHRA and CDR2 YSYEKL. There are 15 residues in the CDR3. CDR3 coding DNA: TGCGCCAGCAGCCAAGCGGACAGGGGCGTTGACGGCTACACCTTC. It encodes CASSQADRGVDGYTF.

Ten or more counts support this clonotype. The chain uses TRBV20-1 and TRBJ1-5; a possible D gene is TRBD1 (5 bases). The CDR3 totals 13 residues. The V gene lost 5 bases and the J gene lost 1 base, with 9 bases spanning the gap. From germline, CDR1 is DFQATT and CDR2 SNEGSKA (reference sequence). The CDR3: CSASDNSNQPQHF. As DNA, the CDR3 is TGCAGTGCTTCGGACAACAGCAATCAGCCCCAGCATTTT.

This chain joins TRBV27 and TRBJ2-7; a possible D gene is TRBD2 (6 bases). The CDR3 sequence is 14 residues long. V was pared by 2 bases and J by 2 bases, with 10 bases between. Germline values: CDR1 MNHEY, CDR2 SMNVEV (reference sequence). The CDR3 coding sequence is TGTGCCAGCAGTTTAAAAGCGGGCACCTACGAGCAGTACTTC. It is translated as CASSLKAGTYEQYF.

Ten or more counts support this clonotype. The rearrangement links TRBV28 to TRBJ2-1; D may be TRBD1 (6 bases). V was cut by 5 bases and J by 10 bases, with 15 bases left in between. The CDR3 length is 13 residues. Germline loops: CDR1 MDHEN, CDR2 SYDVKM. The CDR3 DNA is TGTGCCAGCAGTATACAGGGTCTTCGGGAGCAGTTCTTC. It yields the protein CASSIQGLREQFF.

This clonotype came up many times. The chain carries TRBV29-1 and TRBJ1-2, with D tentatively TRBD1 (5 bases). V lost 3 bases and J 5 bases, leaving 10 bases between the germline ends. The length of the CDR3 is 12 residues. Germline V lookup: CDR1 SQVTM, CDR2 ANQGSEA. The CDR3 reads CSVDTQGYGYTF. CDR3 sequence (DNA): TGCAGCGTTGATACCCAGGGATATGGCTACACCTTC.

V is TRBV7-2 and J is TRBJ2-1; D possibly corresponds to TRBD1 (5 bases). Germline lookup yields CDR1 SGHTA and CDR2 FQGNSA. This CDR3 has 15 amino acids. The V and J ends lost 2 bases and 7 bases respectively, with 15 bases between them. CDR3 sequence: CASSLTAGWDNEQFF. In DNA form, the CDR3 reads TGTGCCAGCAGCTTAACAGCAGGGTGGGATAATGAGCAGTTCTTC. The whole variable domain, remainder taken from reference TRBV7-2 and TRBJ2-1, is GAGVSQSPSNKVTEKGKDVELRCDPISGHTALYWYRQSLGQGLEFLIYFQGNSAPDKSGLPSDRFSAERTGGSVSTLTIQRTQQEDSAVYLCASSLTAGWDNEQFFGPGTRLTVL.

This clonotype was counted between two and nine times. The gene calls are TRBV29-1 and TRBJ1-1; D gene unclear. Germline-derived CDR1 and CDR2 are SQVTM and ANQGSEA. Trimming removed 7 bases from V and 5 bases from J, with 23 bases in between. The CDR3 sequence is 15 residues long. The CDR3 region is CSAERAVGGGTEAFF. CDR3 bases: TGCAGCGCCGAGAGGGCTGTCGGTGGTGGGACTGAAGCTTTCTTT.

This CDR3 reads CASSLVGAIEQYF. In DNA form, the CDR3 reads TGCGCCAGCAGCTTGGTTGGAGCTATCGAGCAGTACTTC. J is TRBJ2-7 and V is TRBV5-1, with D unclear. The V gene lost 0 bases and the J gene lost 6 bases, with 10 bases spanning the gap. Per germline, CDR1 SGHRS and CDR2 YFSETQ. CDR3 length equals 13 residues.

The chain links TRBV20-1 to TRBJ2-7, with 8 bases aligning to TRBD2. After removal of 3 bases from V and 3 bases from J, the junction contained 7 bases not matched to a gene. Germline assignment: CDR1 DFQATT and CDR2 SNEGSKA (reference sequence). There are 14 residues in the CDR3. The CDR3 is CSASRGLDDYEQYF. As DNA, the CDR3 is TGCAGTGCTAGTCGGGGACTAGACGACTACGAGCAGTACTTC.

The chain couples TRBV18 to TRBJ1-1, with 8 bases identical to TRBD1. The CDR3 consists of 16 residues. Germline assignment: CDR1 KGHSH and CDR2 LQKENI. With V trimmed by 3 bases and J by 0 bases, 6 bases remained unmatched. The CDR3 region is CASSPVTGGMNTEAFF. For the CDR3, the DNA is TGTGCCAGCTCACCGGTCACAGGGGGGATGAACACTGAAGCTTTCTTT.

This clonotype was seen at least ten times. CDR3 sequence (DNA): TGTGCCAGCAGCCCAACAGGGGGCGGTGGCAATCAGCCCCAGCATTTT. Protein: CASSPTGGGGNQPQHF. The J gene is TRBJ1-5, the V gene TRBV6-5, with 9 positions matching TRBD1. CDR1 is MNHEY, CDR2 SVGAGI, per germline. Trimming at V came to 6 bases and at J to 2 bases, leaving 8 bases not matched to a gene. This CDR3 has 16 amino acids.

The chain links TRBV7-2 to TRBJ1-6; possibly TRBD1 for D (6 bases). This CDR3 region has 14 residues. Trimming took off 2 bases at V and 7 bases at J, with 9 bases between the two ends. The germline V gene encodes CDR1 SGHTA and CDR2 FQGNSA. This CDR3 is CASSLWQGNSPLHF. CDR3 nucleotide sequence: TGTGCCAGCAGCTTATGGCAGGGGAATTCACCCCTCCACTTT.

The chain links TRBV6-4 to TRBJ2-7; possibly TRBD1 for D (6 bases). CDR3 length: 14 amino acids. The V end was cut by 4 bases, the J end by 2 bases, with 12 bases between. In germline, CDR1 is MRHNA, CDR2 SNTAGT. Here the CDR3 reads CASSVWGPPYEQYF. The CDR3, as DNA: TGTGCCAGCAGTGTTTGGGGGCCGCCCTACGAGCAGTACTTC.